These 9 T cell receptor beta chains originate from one sample sequenced in a study of PD-L1 blockade in urothelial cancer. Here immunoSEQ multiplex PCR was the method, and the copy in TCRdb shows in-frame clones only, minus some. Among 75,000 to 95,000 clones listed, roughly 90% were seen once. The source was PBMCs, collected around atezolizumab (anti-PD-L1) treatment. The origin of the receptors is a man aged 55 to 70 with urothelial cancer.

The chain recombines TRBV5-5 with TRBJ2-7, with TRBD2 matching 12 bases. V lost 1 base, J lost 0 bases, and 14 bases stayed unmatched. CDR1 is SGHKS, CDR2 YYEKEE, per germline (reference sequence). This CDR3 has 20 amino acids. This CDR3 reads CASSLNLRGLAGGSSYEQYF. CDR3 bases: TGTGCCAGCAGCTTGAATTTACGTGGGCTAGCGGGGGGGAGCTCCTACGAGCAGTACTTC.

The CDR3, as DNA: TGTGCCAGCAAGAGCCTAGGAGGGGGCAGTGGCTACACCTTC. This gives the protein CASKSLGGGSGYTF. The chain uses TRBV25-1 and TRBJ1-2, with TRBD1 identical over 7 bases. This CDR3 is built from 14 residues. Per germline, CDR1 MGHDK and CDR2 SYGVNS. Unmatched junction bases numbered 12, after V lost 7 bases and J lost 7 bases.

The chain uses TRBV6-1 and TRBJ2-6; D is perhaps TRBD1 (6 bases). CDR1 is MNHNS, CDR2 SASEGT, per germline. V gave up 4 bases and J gave up 2 bases, with 15 bases separating them. This CDR3 spans 17 amino acids. CDR3 sequence reads: CASSGTGFKPGANVLTF. The CDR3 nucleotides are TGTGCCAGCAGTGGAACAGGGTTCAAGCCTGGGGCCAACGTCCTGACTTTC.

This rearrangement joins TRBV6-1 to TRBJ1-1, with a tentative D call TRBD1 (6 bases). This CDR3 contains 14 residues. Germline V gene lookup returns CDR1 MNHNS and CDR2 SASEGT. The V end was cut by 7 bases, the J end by 6 bases, with 18 bases between. CDR3: CASINLSGVAEAFF. Here the CDR3 DNA reads TGTGCCAGCATTAACCTATCAGGGGTTGCTGAAGCTTTCTTT.

This clone was picked up one time. The chain joins TRBV11-2 to TRBJ2-7; 9 nucleotides line up with TRBD1. Germline V lookup: CDR1 SGHAT, CDR2 FQNNGV. The CDR3 has 16 amino acids. With V trimmed by 2 bases and J by 3 bases, 8 bases remained unmatched. The CDR3 DNA follows: TGTGCCAGCAGCTTAACACAGGGGGCAACGGGCTACGAGCAGTACTTC. It translates to CASSLTQGATGYEQYF. Combining the CDR3 with reference TRBV11-2 and TRBJ2-7 gives the whole variable domain EAGVAQSPRYKIIEKRQSVAFWCNPISGHATLYWYQQILGQGPKLLIQFQNNGVVDDSQLPKDRFSAERLKGVDSTLKIQPAKLEDSAVYLCASSLTQGATGYEQYFGPGTRLTVT.

The chain's CDR3 is CASSQQWDTKTTGELFF. CDR3 bases: TGCGCCAGCAGCCAGCAATGGGACACAAAAACCACCGGGGAGCTGTTTTTT. This chain joins TRBV4-3 and TRBJ2-2, with D perhaps TRBD1 (6 bases). The CDR3 covers 17 residues. Trimming cost V 3 bases and J 4 bases, with 18 bases left between them. Germline V gives CDR1 LGHNA, CDR2 YSLEER.

The rearrangement uses TRBV12-2 and TRBJ2-3; the D call TRBD2 from the table was never checked on the DNA. TRBV12-2 is noted as a pseudogene. This CDR3 has 17 residues. CDR3 in amino acids: CASRSIGASGIRDTQYF. DNA for the CDR3: TGTGCAAGTCGCTCTATAGGCGCTAGCGGGATTCGAGATACGCAGTATTTT.

The chain combines TRBV28 with TRBJ2-2; 7 bases agree with TRBD1. Trimming cost V 4 bases and J 1 base; bases outside gene matches: 9. The CDR3 totals 17 residues. The germline gives CDR1 MDHEN, CDR2 SYDVKM. The CDR3 spells CASSYQPGQQNTGELFF. As DNA, the CDR3 is TGTGCCAGCAGTTATCAACCGGGACAGCAGAACACCGGGGAGCTGTTTTTT. Full variable domain (outside the CDR3, taken from reference TRBV28 and TRBJ2-2): DVKVTQSSRYLVKRTGEKVFLECVQDMDHENMFWYRQDPGLGLRLIYFSYDVKMKEKGDIPEGYSVSREKKERFSLILESASTNQTSMYLCASSYQPGQQNTGELFFGEGSRLTVL.

V gene TRBV30 combines with J gene TRBJ1-2; a weak D match, TRBD1 (6 bases). The CDR3 runs to 13 residues. Germline CDR1 is GTSNPN and CDR2 is SVGIG (reference sequence). V was trimmed by 0 bases and J by 5 bases, leaving 10 bases between them. CDR3 in amino acids: CAWSVQGGYGYTF. The CDR3 nucleotides read TGTGCCTGGAGTGTACAGGGAGGGTATGGCTACACCTTC. Variable domain in full (rest from reference TRBV30 and TRBJ1-2): SQTIHQWPATLVQPVGSPLSLECTVEGTSNPNLYWYRQAAGRGLQLLFYSVGIGQISSEVPQNLSASRPQDRQFILSSKKLLLSDSGFYLCAWSVQGGYGYTFGSGTRLTVV.